This TCR beta chain was identified in a study of spatial heterogeneity in lung cancer. The overall study: Detection of beta-chain sequences consistently exceeded that of alpha-chain sequences. Every unique TCR and UMI combination, on average, appeared more than ten times in raw reads.

This CDR3 is 15 amino acids long. With V trimmed by 6 bases and J by 10 bases, 9 bases remained unmatched. Germline V gene data show CDR1 as LGHDT and CDR2 as YNNKEL (reference sequence). Study results and caveats: At resection, ubiquitous expanded tumor TCRs appeared in blood more than at follow-up.

This clonotype was detected only a few times. Its antigen is unknown. Time point given: sample taken at primary tumor resection. Frozen PBMC, nontumor lung or tumor provided whole RNA, which was sequenced unsorted. Every TCR cDNA molecule carried a tag that served as a unique molecular identifier. One entry per CDR3 protein, called by TCRdb with MiXCR from the 5' RACE reads. This sample has some 10,000 distinct CDR3 sequences, with approximately 15% found just once. The TCR was taken from a male donor with early-stage non-small cell lung cancer. The chain carries TRBV3-1 and TRBJ2-1, with 13 bases identical to TRBD2. Sequencing was performed on PBMCs, taken at surgery. CDR3 DNA: TGTGCCAGCAGTCCCGAGGGACTAGCGGGAAACGAGCAGTTCTTC. This codes for CASSPEGLAGNEQFF.